The entry that follows covers one T cell receptor beta chain sequence. This entry belongs to a study of blood T cell repertoires in COVID-19. At the level of the study: Samples of COVID-19 (acute and convalescent) were obtained from the United States, Italy and Spain. From T cells, B-cell-depleted T cells, or PBMCs came the material, which was cDNA or gDNA.

Authors' data handling: Nucleated cell number was recorded as an estimate derived from reference gene primer amplification. Data came from immunoSEQ multiplex PCR; TCRdb stores just in-frame clones and leaves some out. That table is the source of V, J and clone size, and D and trimming were worked out from the DNA. The data contain about 170,000 clones, over 70% of them singletons. The CDR3 covers 14 residues. The germline V gene encodes CDR1 SGHDN and CDR2 FVKESK. V lost 3 bases and J lost 6, with 15 bases in between. The rearrangement joins TRBV14 to TRBJ2-7; the D gene is possibly TRBD2 (6 bases). The material sequenced was peripheral blood. The clonotype was recovered from a woman over 75 with active or convalescent COVID-19. The CDR3 region has the DNA TGTGCCAGCAGCCAGGTTGGCGGGATCGGCGAGCAGTACTTC. The encoded protein is CASSQVGGIGEQYF.